This record concerns one T cell receptor beta chain sequence. The specificity of this receptor is unknown. No base quality values were provided; no much bigger clone lies one nucleotide off. The CDR3, cysteine through phenylalanine, is 18 amino acids long. This entry keeps only the CDR3 DNA: 54 bases, framed from base 1. Based on the germline V gene, the CDR1 and CDR2 sequences are SGHVS and FNYEAQ. Trimming takes 5 bases off V and 1 base off J; junction bases not matched to a gene: 8. Preparation of the library involved the immunoSEQ multiplex PCR assay. For the multiplex PCR, a mixture combining 60 forward primers for TCR Vbeta segments and 13 reverse primers for TCR Jbeta segments was used. A multiplex PCR assay on genomic DNA amplified the CDR3 region of rearranged TCR beta genes. On the Illumina HiSeq System, the amplified TCR beta libraries were sequenced as 87-base-pair reads. The paper's data handling went like this. A later analysis counted 75 million to 100 million unique TCR beta chains across the 666 repertoires, and approximately 11 million of these chains were shared by at least two donors. Raw reads were error-corrected and collapsed into unique sequences with a nearest-neighbor algorithm that merged closely related sequences to remove PCR and sequencing errors. To assign V, D and J gene segments, CDR3 sequences were aligned to IMGT reference sequences. For a sequence to be retained, a match of at least six nucleotides was required to both a V gene segment and a J gene segment. A rearrangement counted as productive if the CDR3 had no stop codons and remained in frame with V and J, and every other rearrangement counted as non-productive. Following IMGT convention, CDR3 was defined as the stretch from the second conserved V-encoded cysteine up to the conserved J-encoded phenylalanine. The earlier analysis of 450 to 750 of the donors excluded any sequence lacking an unambiguous match to a single V gene segment. An earlier analysis of 500 to 600 of the donors classified V segments as functional when productive rearrangements were above 56.7% and as segregating when the standard deviation between donors was above 5%. A statistical classification framework was developed to diagnose cytomegalovirus status using the catalog of TCR beta chain sequences. In a later analysis, TCR nucleotide sequences were compared against IMGT/GENE-DB human TR gene sequences so that V and J genes could be assigned. Using the TCRdist pipeline, a later analysis assigned CDR3 sequences along with most-parsimonious VDJ recombination scenarios. In a later analysis, every TCR beta chain was defined by the combination of its CDR3 amino acid sequence and its V-gene family, and reads without a unique V-gene family were dropped. As a way to deal with suspected cross-contamination and a sequencing artifact, a later analysis dropped approximately 590 nucleotide sequences that were highly shared and had low generation probability. In a later analysis, a clonal expansion index for each public chain was calculated from normalized within-repertoire ranks of inferred template counts. In a later analysis, generation probabilities were computed with a VDJ recombination model fitted to out-of-frame rearrangements, and the resulting probabilities were checked against IGoR. A later analysis scored TCR-TCR, TCR-HLA and TCR-CMV co-occurrence with hypergeometric tests, applying a repertoire-size bias correction to TCR pairs. A later analysis estimated false discovery rates by permuting HLA or CMV assignments 20 times. In a later analysis, co-occurring TCRs were grouped using DBSCAN, with TCRdist sequence similarity added in when clustering inside HLA-allele-positive subsets. Repertoires with fewer than 30,000 or more than 120,000 public chains were left out of co-occurrence clustering, as were five repertoires with anomalous nucleotide sharing. TCRdb retrieved this table from immuneACCESS and kept in-frame rearrangements only. Not all clones are present; in checked studies, unresolved V genes account for under half, and no reason is known for the remainder. V, J and clone size are taken as reported in that table, and D and trimming were inferred from the DNA itself. The sample has under 200,000 clones on record, roughly 80% of them singletons. The ten largest make up roughly 7.6% of the sample.

The sample comes from a study of cytomegalovirus exposure and HLA in healthy donors (dated by TCRdb to 2016 to 2017). General notes on the study: In an earlier analysis of 450 to 750 of the donors, around 290 Gb of sequence data and roughly 100 million unique TCR beta sequences from about 190 million T cells were reported. Roughly 300 gigabases of sequencing data and 70 million to 100 million unique TCR sequences were included in an early release covering about 700 HLA-typed donors. The genetic ancestry cluster associated with self-reported Caucasian donors included about four fifths of the 350 to 500 genotyped donors. The study was designed to test whether signatures of past pathogen exposure could be identified by cataloging public T cell receptors. The study profiled the T cell repertoires of under 700 subjects by immunosequencing and related them to cytomegalovirus serostatus. In addition to the first cohort of 650 to 800 subjects, a separate validation cohort of 120 different subjects was used. To predict cytomegalovirus infection status, the study combined high-throughput TCR immunosequencing, statistical association of individual TCRs with disease status, and machine learning. In a later analysis, previously published TCR beta repertoires from 666 donors were re-analyzed and high-resolution HLA genotyping was added so that TCR occurrence patterns could be studied. Rather than using new phenotypic data, the later analysis identified candidate immune exposures from TCR beta sequences and from how often those sequences occurred across donors. In an earlier analysis of roughly 580 of the donors, high-throughput TCR beta sequencing was used to judge whether each TCR beta V gene segment behaved as functional or pseudogenic. Alongside the repertoire data, information on donor age, sex, ethnicity and CMV serostatus was compiled. Genome-wide SNP genotypes for about 65% of the roughly 670 donors were used in a later genetic analysis, which treated that subset as a discovery cohort. All discovery cohort repertoires had been generated on a single sequencing platform. HLA typing covered class I and class II loci at four-digit resolution. The number of typed donors differed by locus: 629-630 for A, B, C, DRB1 and DQB1; 522 for DQA1; roughly 600 for DPA1; and 400 to 480 for DPB1. Several DR-DQ haplotypes were treated as single units for association and clustering because of strong linkage in the cohort. On average, around 240,000 unique TCR beta nucleotide sequences were sequenced per donor among some 430 genotyped donors of the cohort, with about 19% of those sequences being non-productive. Summary of the overall study and its limitations: A later genetic analysis reported fewer N-insertions in productive TCRs among donors in an Asian-associated ancestry cluster than the roughly 700-donor mean. Because some donors lacked HLA typing at each locus, the association tests relied only on the typed subset. Three of the identified cytomegalovirus-associated TCR beta chains were confirmed in vitro to be specific for cytomegalovirus antigens. Immune exposure information for the cohort was limited to CMV serostatus. Only TCR beta chains were sequenced in this cohort, and the absence of alpha or paired-chain data limited detectable features. In a later analysis, most CMV-associated TCR beta chains were found to appear HLA-restricted, with HLA associations seemingly driven largely by CMV exposure. A later analysis found that HLA-associated TCR beta chains were more clonally expanded and had lower generation probabilities than equally common non-associated chains. While some public TCRs were present in many individuals, most TCR sequences turned up only very rarely across donors. Roughly uniform sequencing depth across donors was assumed in presence/absence analyses, although this assumption may not hold. According to the authors, the approach could potentially be generalized to other disease states and immunological phenotypes. A group of highly shared sequence variants was considered likely to be a technical artifact of the sequencing pipeline. A later analysis reported that several top co-occurrence clusters appeared linked to parvovirus B19, influenza, CMV and Epstein-Barr virus. In a later genetic analysis, a missense DCLRE1C variant was associated with V-gene and J-gene trimming of TCR beta chains, and the association was replicated in an independent cohort. An earlier analysis of roughly 570 of the donors showed that most TCR beta V segments appeared in productive rearrangements either about 87% or about 30% of the time, which broadly matched IMGT annotations. When HLA alleles, especially DR and DQ, strongly co-occurred, TCR associations were difficult to assign to individual alleles. At a false discovery rate of 0.05, a later analysis linked fewer than 20,000 TCR beta sequences to specific HLA alleles. In a later analysis, TCR association rates were found to vary across HLA loci, with the most associated TCRs seen for DRB1 alleles and the fewest for HLA-C alleles. A total of around 150 TCR beta chains were listed by the study as associated with cytomegalovirus. In both the original and validation cohorts, the classifier was reported to diagnose cytomegalovirus status with high specificity and sensitivity. Linkage disequilibrium might explain the correlated functional status among segregating V segments, but an unknown experimental factor could not be ruled out. Some IMGT-functional V segments, including TRBV6-2 and TRBV6-3, could not be distinguished by the 87-base-pair reads and were therefore excluded. Because counts were too low, fewer than 20 rarely observed V segments, including chromosome 9 orphons, were excluded from the earlier analysis of some 590 of the donors. A further reported finding was that TCR beta sequences accurately predicted the HLA-A and HLA-B alleles for most subjects in the first cohort.

The cohort consisted of hundreds of healthy bone marrow donors. All cohort members were sampled while nominally healthy, although unrecorded immune exposures were likely present. The donor tested CMV seropositive, placing the donor among the roughly 300 seropositive members of the cohort. Every donor gave a peripheral blood sample, and the peripheral blood mononuclear cells from that sample were used for TCR beta sequencing. The Qiagen DNeasy Blood Extraction Kit was used to extract genomic DNA from the blood cell samples. Rearrangement joined TRBV7-6 to TRBJ2-1; 13 bases in between match TRBD2. This clonotype was obtained from a middle-aged woman in good health and CMV-seropositive. The sequenced sample was PBMCs. Here the CDR3 is given as CASSARTSGRGSYNEQFF. At the DNA level, the sequence is TGTGCCAGCAGCGCACGGACTAGCGGGAGAGGGTCCTACAATGAGCAGTTCTTC.